This T cell receptor (beta chain) comes out of a study of T cells after posttransplantation cyclophosphamide. Study results and caveats: Recipient CMV seropositivity and CMV reactivation strongly tracked TRB clonality. Later post-transplant blood repertoires were often dominated by donor CD8+ memory clones. TRB overlap between skin or GI tissue T cells and blood was limited.

Trimming cost V 4 bases and J 2 bases; bases outside gene matches: 1. The length of the CDR3 is 14 residues. Per germline, CDR1 MDHEN and CDR2 SYDVKM. Sequenced by immunoSEQ multiplex PCR; TCRdb stores in-frame clones only, minus some. Observed in the sample are some 38,000 clones, none of them singletons. This clone was recorded many times. Its antigen is unidentified. On the day of bone marrow donation, the related graft donor provided peripheral blood. The clonotype was recovered from a man aged 50 to 60 in good health, CMV-negative, and a related stem cell transplant donor. Sequenced input: PBMCs. The chain combines TRBV28 with TRBJ2-1; TRBD2 matches at 8 bases. CDR3 sequence reads: CASSSRGAYNEQFF. CDR3 DNA sequence: TGTGCCAGCAGTTCGCGGGGGGCCTACAATGAGCAGTTCTTC.